These 27 T cell receptor beta chains were sequenced from one sample in a study of cytomegalovirus exposure and HLA in healthy donors. Use of 60 Vbeta and 13 Jbeta primers characterized the PCR. The repertoire was sequenced with immunoSEQ multiplex PCR; TCRdb's copy has only in-frame clones and lacks some. The data contain some 150,000 clones, about 78% of them seen just once; the ten biggest clones take up about 1.5%. Sequencing used PBMCs. All receptors derive from a male donor in good health and CMV-seronegative.

A few counts support this clone. The CDR3 nucleotides are TGTGCCAGCAGCCACAAGGGGGCGAATTCACCCCTCCACTTT. Encoded protein: CASSHKGANSPLHF. The chain combines TRBV11-2 with TRBJ1-6; 7 nucleotides align to TRBD1. The V gene end was trimmed by 5 bases and the J gene end by 7 bases; junction bases not matched to a gene: 5. Germline V gives CDR1 SGHAT, CDR2 FQNNGV. The CDR3 runs 14 residues.

The CDR3 nucleotides read TGTGCCAGCAGTCACGACACGACAGCTACCCGCTCCTACGAGCAGTACTTC. This codes for CASSHDTTATRSYEQYF. The V gene is TRBV5-6, the J gene TRBJ2-7, with D tentatively TRBD1 (5 bases). Germline V gives CDR1 SGHDT, CDR2 YYEEEE. Deletions cut 5 bases from V and 0 bases from J, with 21 bases between. The CDR3 is 17 amino acids. Together with reference TRBV5-6 and TRBJ2-7, the CDR3 gives the full variable domain: DAGVTQSPTHLIKTRGQQVTLRCSPKSGHDTVSWYQQALGQGPQFIFQYYEEEERQRGNFPDRFSGHQFPNYSSELNVNALLLGDSALYLCASSHDTTATRSYEQYFGPGTRLTVT.

J is TRBJ2-1 and V is TRBV10-2, with D perhaps matching TRBD2 (6 bases). This CDR3 contains 15 residues. The V gene's germline CDR1 is WSHSY and CDR2 SAAADI. Trimming cost V 0 bases and J 6 bases, with 12 bases left between them. In DNA, the CDR3 is TGCGCCAGCAGTGAGTCGCTAGGAGGGGTCAATGAGCAGTTCTTC. Protein product: CASSESLGGVNEQFF.

The chain is built from TRBV21-1 and TRBJ2-3; TRBD1 reflects the table's D call only, with no check against the DNA. TRBV21-1 is classified as a pseudogene. CDR3 length: 16 amino acids. The CDR3 nucleotides are TGTGCCCCAGACACCCCAACGGATTCTAGCACAGATACGCAGTATTTT. Its translation: CAPDTPTDSSTDTQYF.

This clone occurred a few times. J is TRBJ2-7 and V is TRBV2; D is perhaps TRBD1 (6 bases). The germline V gene encodes CDR1 SNHLY and CDR2 FYNNEI. The CDR3 consists of 12 residues. V dropped 4 bases and J dropped 2 bases, with 6 bases sitting between them. CDR3 DNA: TGTGCCAGCAGTGGACAGGCCTACGAGCAGTACTTC. Its protein product is CASSGQAYEQYF. Full variable domain (rest looked up from reference TRBV2 and TRBJ2-7): EPEVTQTPSHQVTQMGQEVILRCVPISNHLYFYWYRQILGQKVEFLVSFYNNEISEKSEIFDDQFSVERPDGSNFTLKIRSTKLEDSAMYFCASSGQAYEQYFGPGTRLTVT.

The chain has TRBV10-3 and TRBJ2-7, with 10 bases fitting TRBD1. This CDR3 is built from 14 residues. Germline CDR1 is ENHRY and CDR2 is SYGVKD. Germline trimming cut 8 bases from V and 4 bases from J; bases unmatched to any gene: 8. CDR3 DNA: TGTGCCATCTCGACCGGGACAGGGGTTTACGAGCAGTACTTC. Protein product: CAISTGTGVYEQYF.

The chain joins TRBV2 to TRBJ1-5, with 9 bases lining up with TRBD1. This CDR3 spans 14 amino acids. Germline V CDR1 and CDR2: SNHLY, FYNNEI. The trim removed 6 bases at V and 2 bases at J, leaving 2 bases unmatched. This chain's CDR3 is CASRDRGGNQPQHF. DNA of the CDR3: TGTGCCAGCAGGGACAGGGGTGGCAATCAGCCCCAGCATTTT.

The chain recombines TRBV4-1 with TRBJ2-5; maybe TRBD1 (6 bases). Germline-derived CDR1 and CDR2 are MGHRA and YSYEKL. V was trimmed by 0 bases and J by 2 bases, leaving 10 bases between them. This CDR3 spans 15 amino acids. In nucleotides, the CDR3 is TGCGCCAGCAGCCAAGATCAAGGACAGCAAGAGACCCAGTACTTC. This translates into CASSQDQGQQETQYF.

The CDR3 reads CASRYRDRDYNSPLHF. CDR3 in DNA: TGTGCCAGTAGGTACCGGGACAGGGATTATAATTCACCCCTCCACTTT. The rearrangement joins TRBV19 to TRBJ1-6; 9 bases agree with TRBD1. The CDR3 length is 16 residues. CDR1 LNHDA and CDR2 SQIVND come from the germline V gene (reference sequence). Trimming took 6 bases from V and 4 from J; bases not matched to a gene: 7. Using reference TRBV19 and TRBJ1-6 for the parts outside the CDR3, the full variable domain is DGGITQSPKYLFRKEGQNVTLSCEQNLNHDAMYWYRQDPGQGLRLIYYSQIVNDFQKGDIAEGYSVSREKKESFPLTVTSAQKNPTAFYLCASRYRDRDYNSPLHFGNGTRLTVT.

This clone was seen only once. This chain uses TRBV2 with TRBJ2-5, with D possibly TRBD2 on 6 matching bases. This CDR3 has 14 amino acids. Germline values: CDR1 SNHLY, CDR2 FYNNEI. Trimming took 6 bases from V and 4 from J, leaving 15 bases between them. This chain's CDR3 is CASRASGASETQYF. In DNA, the CDR3 is TGTGCCAGCAGGGCTTCGGGAGCCTCAGAGACCCAGTACTTC.

The V gene is TRBV13, the J gene TRBJ2-2; 12 bases fit TRBD2. V lost 4 bases, J lost 3 bases, and 3 bases stayed unmatched. CDR1 is PRHDT, CDR2 FYEKMQ, per germline (reference sequence). This CDR3 comprises 16 residues. The CDR3 sequence is CASSSPSGGDTGELFF. The DNA for the CDR3 is TGTGCCAGCAGCTCCCCTAGCGGGGGGGACACCGGGGAGCTGTTTTTT. The full variable domain, with the rest looked up from reference TRBV13 and TRBJ2-2, is AAGVIQSPRHLIKEKRETATLKCYPIPRHDTVYWYQQGPGQDPQFLISFYEKMQSDKGSIPDRFSAQQFSDYHSELNMSSLELGDSALYFCASSSPSGGDTGELFFGEGSRLTVL.

V usage is TRBV29-1 and J usage is TRBJ2-1; possible D gene TRBD2, 6 bases. V lost 7 bases and J lost 6, with 7 bases in between. This CDR3 spans 10 amino acids. Germline V lookup: CDR1 SQVTM, CDR2 ANQGSEA. The CDR3 nucleotides are TGCAGCGCCGGGGGCAATGAGCAGTTCTTC. It is translated as CSAGGNEQFF.

The table lists this clone with a few counts. The genes are TRBV28 and TRBJ1-1; D possibly corresponds to TRBD1 (6 bases). V lost 5 bases to trimming and J lost 10 bases, with 11 bases between them. Germline CDR1 MDHEN, CDR2 SYDVKM. The CDR3 has 11 amino acids. CDR3 sequence (DNA): TGTGCCAGCAGTAGGACAGTTCCAGCTTTCTTT. It encodes CASSRTVPAFF. Full variable domain (remainder filled in from reference TRBV28 and TRBJ1-1): DVKVTQSSRYLVKRTGEKVFLECVQDMDHENMFWYRQDPGLGLRLIYFSYDVKMKEKGDIPEGYSVSREKKERFSLILESASTNQTSMYLCASSRTVPAFFGQGTRLTVV.

This clone was detected only a few times. The rearrangement joins TRBV4-2 to TRBJ1-5; D is possibly TRBD1 (5 bases). Germline loops: CDR1 LGHNA, CDR2 YNFKEQ. CDR3 size: 15 residues. Trimming pared 0 bases from V and 7 bases from J, leaving 13 bases between. CDR3 protein: CASSQDLRGGQPQHF. DNA of the CDR3: TGTGCCAGCAGCCAAGATCTTAGGGGCGGACAGCCCCAGCATTTT.

This chain's CDR3 is CAGTMTGGKDEQYF. In DNA form, the CDR3 reads TGTGCCGGCACAATGACAGGGGGGAAAGACGAGCAGTACTTC. The chain uses TRBV6-6 and TRBJ2-7; 9 nucleotides align to TRBD1. The V gene's germline CDR1 is MNHNY and CDR2 SVGAGI (reference sequence). The CDR3 totals 14 residues. V dropped 11 bases and J dropped 5; count of bases not matched to a gene: 13.

The chain carries TRBV9 and TRBJ2-2; D is unclear. This CDR3 is 13 amino acids long. Germline loops: CDR1 SGDLS, CDR2 YYNGEE. V gave up 0 bases and J gave up 6 bases, with 6 bases separating them. The CDR3 nucleotides read TGTGCCAGCAGCGTAGTCGGTTCCGGGGAGCTGTTTTTT. Protein product: CASSVVGSGELFF.

The chain couples TRBV5-8 to TRBJ2-2, with TRBD1 matching 8 bases. This CDR3 has 15 amino acids. Trimming cost V 4 bases and J 5 bases; bases outside gene matches: 7. The V gene's germline CDR1 is SGHTS and CDR2 YDEGEE. CDR3 coding DNA: TGTGCCAGCAGCCCCAGGACAGGGAAAACCGGGGAGCTGTTTTTT. Its protein is CASSPRTGKTGELFF.

The chain employs TRBV5-4 and TRBJ2-5; 8 bases map to TRBD1. The DNA end is a closer match to TRBJ2-7, so the J assignment may be wrong. CDR1 SGHNT and CDR2 YYREEE come from the germline V gene (reference sequence). The CDR3 is 13 residues long. This chain's CDR3 is CASSLDRGYEQYF. The CDR3, as DNA: TGTGCCAGCAGCTTAGACAGGGGCTACGAGCAGTACTTC.

The J gene is TRBJ1-4, the V gene TRBV14, with D uncertain. V lost 5 bases and J 7 bases, leaving 14 bases between the germline ends. Per the germline V gene, CDR1 is SGHDN and CDR2 is FVKESK. The CDR3 totals 14 residues. The CDR3 spells CASSLRSGGEKLFF. CDR3 sequence (DNA): TGTGCCAGCAGCTTGAGGAGTGGTGGTGAAAAACTGTTTTTT.

CDR3 in amino acids: CASSLHQVGENYGYTF. In DNA form, the CDR3 reads TGCGCCAGCAGCTTGCATCAGGTCGGGGAAAACTATGGCTACACCTTC. V gene TRBV5-1 combines with J gene TRBJ1-2, with D uncertain. In germline, CDR1 is SGHRS, CDR2 YFSETQ. With 1 base removed from V and 2 bases from J, the gap between germline ends came to 15 bases. This CDR3 is 16 amino acids long. Full variable domain (outside the CDR3, taken from reference TRBV5-1 and TRBJ1-2): KAGVTQTPRYLIKTRGQQVTLSCSPISGHRSVSWYQQTPGQGLQFLFEYFSETQRNKGNFPGRFSGRQFSNSRSEMNVSTLELGDSALYLCASSLHQVGENYGYTFGSGTRLTVV.

The chain couples TRBV6-1 to TRBJ1-1; unclear D gene. This CDR3 is built from 11 residues. The germline V gene encodes CDR1 MNHNS and CDR2 SASEGT. The V and J ends lost 3 bases and 10 bases respectively, with 9 bases between them. The CDR3 sequence is CASSEVAGAFF. In DNA, the CDR3 is TGTGCCAGCAGTGAGGTAGCCGGAGCTTTCTTT.

The V gene is TRBV7-3, the J gene TRBJ2-3; D may be TRBD1 (6 bases). V shed 4 bases and J shed 0 bases, with 8 bases lying between them. Germline V gene sequence: CDR1 SGHTA, CDR2 FQGTGA. The CDR3 sequence is 14 residues long. CDR3 DNA sequence: TGTGCCAGCAGCTCAGGGGTTAGCACAGATACGCAGTATTTT. This sequence encodes CASSSGVSTDTQYF.

This clone turned up a few times. The chain links TRBV30 to TRBJ1-6, with 7 bases aligning to TRBD1. CDR1 and CDR2 (germline): GTSNPN, SVGIG (reference sequence). CDR3 length equals 15 residues. CDR3 in amino acids: CATKGRGNYNSPLHF. The CDR3 nucleotides read TGTGCTACAAAGGGCAGGGGGAATTATAATTCACCCCTCCACTTT.

This rearrangement joins TRBV7-9 to TRBJ1-3; D is unresolved. The CDR3 is 16 amino acids. CDR1 and CDR2 from the germline V gene are SEHNR and FQNEAQ (reference sequence). V was trimmed by 2 bases and J by 0 bases, leaving 11 bases between them. In DNA, the CDR3 is TGTGCCAGCAGCTTATATAGCAGATACTCTGGAAACACCATATATTTT. Translating gives CASSLYSRYSGNTIYF.

The chain couples TRBV4-3 to TRBJ2-1, with D possibly being TRBD2 (6 bases). The CDR3 runs to 16 residues. Between the trimmed V and J ends, which lost 0 bases and 0 bases, there was a span of 9 bases. The germline CDR1 and CDR2 sequences are LGHNA and YSLEER. CDR3 region: CASSQDRGGSYNEQFF. The CDR3 coding sequence is TGCGCCAGCAGCCAAGATAGGGGAGGCTCCTACAATGAGCAGTTCTTC.

The CDR3 loop reads CASSIAGGGFNEQFF. CDR3 sequence (DNA): TGTGCCAGCAGTATAGCGGGAGGCGGATTCAATGAGCAGTTCTTC. The chain couples TRBV5-4 to TRBJ2-1; TRBD2 aligns across 10 bases. The V and J ends lost 5 bases and 6 bases, in that order; junction bases with no gene match: 8. CDR1 is SGHNT, CDR2 YYREEE, per germline (reference sequence). This CDR3 spans 15 amino acids.

The rearrangement uses TRBV6-5 and TRBJ2-1; 10 bases map to TRBD1. V shed 5 bases, J shed 8 bases, and the junction held 6 bases outside the gene matches. The CDR3 has 14 residues. Germline V CDR1 and CDR2: MNHEY, SVGAGI. DNA for the CDR3: TGTGCCAGCAGTCCGGGACAGGGGCGGGATGAGCAGTTCTTC. Protein: CASSPGQGRDEQFF.